One sample yielded the 15 T cell receptor beta chains listed below, sequenced in a study of blood T cell repertoires in COVID-19. TCRdb's table, derived via immunoSEQ multiplex PCR, lists solely in-frame clones and lacks some. The sample yields under 15,000 clones, 75% to 90% seen once. Sequenced input: peripheral blood. The receptors here all came from a human donor in a cohort sampled during active COVID-19.

V and J are TRBV6-2 or TRBV6-3 and TRBJ1-3; 11 bases agree with TRBD1. The CDR3 sequence is 20 residues long. Germline V gene sequence: CDR1 MNHEY, CDR2 SVGEGT. V shed 0 bases, J shed 1 base, and the junction held 11 bases outside the gene matches. CDR3: CASSYSDRGHPRLSGNTIYF. The CDR3 DNA follows: TGTGCCAGCAGTTACTCGGACAGGGGGCATCCCAGACTTTCTGGAAACACCATATATTTT.

The chain has TRBV5-4 and TRBJ2-7, with 12 bases fitting TRBD2. V trimming: 4 bases; J trimming: 1 base; junction bases outside the gene matches: 3. The CDR3 sequence is 15 residues long. Germline CDR1 reads SGHNT; CDR2 reads YYREEE (reference sequence). CDR3 residues: CASSAGTSGSYEQYF. The CDR3 DNA follows: TGTGCCAGCAGCGCCGGGACTAGCGGGTCCTACGAGCAGTACTTC.

The genes are TRBV6-1 and TRBJ1-5; tentatively, D is TRBD1 (6 bases). Germline CDR1 and CDR2: MNHNS and SASEGT. The V end lost 3 bases, the J end lost 5 bases, and 8 bases lay between the germline ends. The CDR3 is 13 residues long. The DNA of the CDR3 is TGTGCCAGCAGTGACCAGGGGTATCAGCCCCAGCATTTT. As protein: CASSDQGYQPQHF.

This chain uses TRBV7-9 with TRBJ2-5; 9 positions agree with TRBD2. This CDR3 has 13 residues. CDR1 is SEHNR, CDR2 FQNEAQ, per germline (reference sequence). V lost 5 bases and J lost 2; bases outside the gene matches: 0. The CDR3 loop is CASSTSGQETQYF. The CDR3 DNA sequence: TGTGCCAGCAGCACTAGCGGGCAAGAGACCCAGTACTTC.

J is TRBJ1-6 and V is TRBV3-1 (or the pseudogene TRBV3-2); D uncertain. The germline CDR1 and CDR2 sequences are LGHDT and YNNKEL (reference sequence). The V gene lost 2 bases and the J gene lost 8 bases, with 16 bases spanning the gap. The CDR3 extends over 16 amino acids. Here the CDR3 reads CASSQMTGIRDSPLHF. As DNA, the CDR3 is TGTGCCAGCAGCCAAATGACGGGGATTCGGGATTCACCCCTCCACTTT.

CDR3 region: CASPSQASSYNSPLHF. The CDR3 nucleotides read TGCGCCAGCCCCAGTCAGGCGAGCTCCTATAATTCACCCCTCCACTTT. The chain combines TRBV10-1 with TRBJ1-6; D is unresolved. The CDR3 covers 16 residues. Germline CDR1 and CDR2: WNHNN and SYGVQD (reference sequence). Trimming left V 8 bases short and J 0 bases short, with 14 bases between.

This clone occurred once. The chain employs TRBV7-2 and TRBJ1-5, with D unclear. From germline, CDR1 is SGHTA and CDR2 FQGNSA. This CDR3 is 14 amino acids long. Trimming removed 0 bases at V and 4 bases at J, with 7 bases between. The CDR3 region has the DNA TGTGCCAGCAGCTTAGCGGCGAGGAATCAGCCCCAGCATTTT. Encoded protein: CASSLAARNQPQHF.

The chain links TRBV7-9 to TRBJ2-7, with 8 bases aligning to TRBD1. V trimming: 3 bases; J trimming: 6 bases; junction bases outside the gene matches: 7. This CDR3 contains 14 residues. CDR1 is SEHNR and CDR2 is FQNEAQ in the germline V gene (reference sequence). The CDR3 reads CASSLVNRGSEQYF. CDR3 sequence (DNA): TGTGCCAGCAGCTTGGTGAACAGGGGGTCCGAGCAGTACTTC.

The rearrangement links TRBV7-3 to TRBJ2-2, with 9 bases lining up with TRBD2. CDR1 SGHTA and CDR2 FQGTGA come from the germline V gene. Trimming at V came to 6 bases and at J to 4 bases, leaving 3 bases not matched to a gene. The CDR3 extends over 14 amino acids. The CDR3 DNA is TGTGCCAGCAGGGGTAGCGGGAGCACCGGGGAGCTGTTTTTT. It codes for CASRGSGSTGELFF.

The chain joins TRBV29-1 to TRBJ2-7; TRBD1 matches 11 bases. The CDR3 covers 15 residues. With V trimmed by 5 bases and J by 3 bases, 9 bases remained unmatched. Germline loops: CDR1 SQVTM, CDR2 ANQGSEA. The CDR3: CSVPAWTGGLYEQYF. DNA for the CDR3: TGCAGCGTTCCCGCATGGACAGGGGGCCTCTACGAGCAGTACTTC.

The sample holds one count of this clone. The chain recombines TRBV14 with TRBJ2-1; the match to TRBD2 covers 8 bases. The V and J ends lost 2 bases and 4 bases, in that order; junction bases with no gene match: 1. This CDR3 comprises 14 residues. Per germline, CDR1 SGHDN and CDR2 FVKESK. CDR3 region: CASSQSGGYNEQFF. CDR3 sequence (DNA): TGTGCCAGCAGCCAAAGCGGGGGATACAATGAGCAGTTCTTC.

The chain couples TRBV23-1 to TRBJ1-1, with TRBD1 matching over 12 bases. TRBV23-1 belongs to the ORF category, with a function that is uncertain. The CDR3 length is 19 residues. After removal of 0 bases from V and 1 base from J, the junction contained 9 bases not matched to a gene. CDR3 loop: CASSQSSGTGGAGNTEAFF. For the CDR3, the DNA is TGCGCCAGCAGTCAATCCTCCGGGACAGGGGGCGCTGGGAACACTGAAGCTTTCTTT.

The gene calls are TRBV2 and TRBJ2-1, with D possibly being TRBD2 (6 bases). Germline CDR1 and CDR2: SNHLY and FYNNEI. Trimming shortened V by 11 bases and J by 4 bases, and 9 bases separated the two germline ends. The CDR3 consists of 11 residues. The CDR3 nucleotides are TGTGCCGCGGGGATTTACAATGAGCAGTTCTTC. Its translation is CAAGIYNEQFF.

This chain connects TRBV9 to TRBJ2-2, with D tentatively TRBD2 (6 bases). The CDR3 spans 15 residues. Germline V gene data show CDR1 as SGDLS and CDR2 as YYNGEE. V gave up 0 bases and J gave up 6 bases, with 12 bases separating them. CDR3 DNA sequence: TGTGCCAGCAGCGTAGCGGGGCGGGGCCCCGGGGAGCTGTTTTTT. Its translation: CASSVAGRGPGELFF. Variable domain in full (rest from reference TRBV9 and TRBJ2-2): DSGVTQTPKHLITATGQRVTLRCSPRSGDLSVYWYQQSLDQGLQFLIQYYNGEERAKGNILERFSAQQFPDLHSELNLSSLELGDSALYFCASSVAGRGPGELFFGEGSRLTVL.

The chain uses TRBV4-3 and TRBJ2-3, with D possibly matching TRBD1 (7 bases). The CDR3 totals 17 residues. The V end was cut by 4 bases, the J end by 2 bases, with 19 bases between. Looked up from germline, CDR1 is LGHNA and CDR2 is YSLEER. The CDR3 coding sequence is TGCGCCAGCAGCCCCCCCTGGCAGGGGGGCCTCACAGATACGCAGTATTTT. Encoded protein: CASSPPWQGGLTDTQYF.